This T cell receptor beta chain was captured in a study of blood T cell repertoires in COVID-19. Study-wide background: COVID-19 samples collected from the United States, Italy and Spain covered acute and convalescent phases.

Original analysis: Using reference gene primer amplification, nucleated cell counts were estimated. TCRdb keeps only in-frame clones here, not all; method: immunoSEQ multiplex PCR. V, J and clone size reflect that table, while D and trimming were determined from the DNA. This table has hundreds of thousands of clones, around 80% appearing once. Material: PBMCs or T cells enriched from blood (not recorded which). This sequence was found in a man in his thirties or forties with acute COVID-19.

CDR3 DNA: TGCGCCAGCAGTCACCTAGCGGGGGAGCCCTACGAGCAGTACTTC. Its translation: CASSHLAGEPYEQYF. The chain joins TRBV10-2 to TRBJ2-7; 10 positions match TRBD2. The CDR3 runs to 15 residues. V lost 5 bases, J lost 2 bases, and 6 bases stayed unmatched. Germline CDR1 WSHSY, CDR2 SAAADI.